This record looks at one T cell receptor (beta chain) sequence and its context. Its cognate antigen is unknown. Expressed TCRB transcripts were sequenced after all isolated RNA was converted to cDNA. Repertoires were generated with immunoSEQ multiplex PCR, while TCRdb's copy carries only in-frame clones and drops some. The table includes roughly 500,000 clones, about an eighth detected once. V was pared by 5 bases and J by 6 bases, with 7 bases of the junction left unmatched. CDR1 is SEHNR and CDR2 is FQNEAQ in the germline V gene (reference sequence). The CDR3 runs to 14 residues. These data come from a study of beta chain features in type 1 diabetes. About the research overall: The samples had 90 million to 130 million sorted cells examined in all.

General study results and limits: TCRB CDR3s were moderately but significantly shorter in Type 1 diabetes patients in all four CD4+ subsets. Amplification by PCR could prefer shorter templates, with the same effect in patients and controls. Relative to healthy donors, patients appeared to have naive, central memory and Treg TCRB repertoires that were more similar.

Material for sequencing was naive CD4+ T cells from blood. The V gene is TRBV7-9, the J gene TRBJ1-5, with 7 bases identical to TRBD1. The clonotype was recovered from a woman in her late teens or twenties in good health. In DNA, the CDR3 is TGTGCCAGCAGCCGACAGGGTAGTAGTCAGCCCCAGCATTTT. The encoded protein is CASSRQGSSQPQHF.